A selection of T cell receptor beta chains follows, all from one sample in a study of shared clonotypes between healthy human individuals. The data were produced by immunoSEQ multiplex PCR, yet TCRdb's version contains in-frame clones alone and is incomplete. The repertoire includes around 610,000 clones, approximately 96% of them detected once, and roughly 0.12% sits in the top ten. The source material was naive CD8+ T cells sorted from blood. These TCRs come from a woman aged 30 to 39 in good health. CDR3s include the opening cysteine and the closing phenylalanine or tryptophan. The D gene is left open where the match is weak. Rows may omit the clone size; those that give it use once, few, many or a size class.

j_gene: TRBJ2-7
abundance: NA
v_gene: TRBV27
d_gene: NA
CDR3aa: CASSFGDRFQGEQYF
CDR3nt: TGTGCCAGCAGTTTTGGGGACCGATTCCAGGGGGAGCAGTACTTC

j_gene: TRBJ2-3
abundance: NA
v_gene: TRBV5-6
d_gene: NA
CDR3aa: CASSPGWGASDTQYF
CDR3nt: TGTGCCAGCAGCCCCGGTTGGGGCGCCTCAGATACGCAGTATTTT

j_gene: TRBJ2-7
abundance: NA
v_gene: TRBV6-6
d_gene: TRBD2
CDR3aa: CASSSRGGSTYEQYF
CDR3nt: TGTGCCAGCAGCTCCCGGGGGGGGTCGACCTACGAGCAGTACTTC

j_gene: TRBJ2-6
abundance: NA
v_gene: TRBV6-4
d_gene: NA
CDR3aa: CASSEYSGANVLTF
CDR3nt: TGTGCCAGCAGTGAGTACTCTGGGGCCAACGTCCTGACTTTC

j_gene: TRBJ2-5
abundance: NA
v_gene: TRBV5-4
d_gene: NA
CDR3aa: CASSLAEEETQYF
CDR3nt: TGTGCCAGCAGCTTGGCCGAAGAAGAGACCCAGTACTTC

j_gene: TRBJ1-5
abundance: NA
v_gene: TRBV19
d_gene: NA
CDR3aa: CASSLRPDQPQHF
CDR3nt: TGTGCCAGTAGTTTGAGGCCAGATCAGCCCCAGCATTTT

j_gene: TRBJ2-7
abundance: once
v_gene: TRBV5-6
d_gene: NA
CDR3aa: CASSLFATGLNYEQYF
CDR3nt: TGTGCCAGCAGCTTGTTCGCGACAGGACTTAACTACGAGCAGTACTTC

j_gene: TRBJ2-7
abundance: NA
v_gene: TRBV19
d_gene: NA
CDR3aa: CASSITVSYEQYF
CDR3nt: TGTGCCAGTAGTATCACGGTCTCCTACGAGCAGTACTTC

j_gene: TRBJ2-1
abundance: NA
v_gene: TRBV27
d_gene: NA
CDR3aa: CASSYRRGDSDEQFF
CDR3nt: TGTGCCAGCAGTTACCGTCGAGGGGATTCAGATGAGCAGTTCTTC

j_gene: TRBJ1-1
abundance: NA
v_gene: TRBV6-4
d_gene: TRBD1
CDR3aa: CASSPRGLTEAFF
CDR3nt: TGTGCCAGCAGCCCCAGGGGGCTTACTGAAGCTTTCTTT

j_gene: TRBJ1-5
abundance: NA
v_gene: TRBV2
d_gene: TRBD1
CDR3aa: CASRDGDSNNQPQHF
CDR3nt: TGTGCCAGCAGAGACGGGGACAGTAATAATCAGCCCCAGCATTTT

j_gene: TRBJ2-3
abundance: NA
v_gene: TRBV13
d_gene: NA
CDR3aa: CASTIMGTDTQYF
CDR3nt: TGTGCCAGCACCATTATGGGGACAGATACGCAGTATTTT

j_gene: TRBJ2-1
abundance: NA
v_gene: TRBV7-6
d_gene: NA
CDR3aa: CASSLQNEQFF
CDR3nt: TGTGCCAGCAGCTTACAAAATGAGCAGTTCTTC

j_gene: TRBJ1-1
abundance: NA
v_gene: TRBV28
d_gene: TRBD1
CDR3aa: CASSYHTGGGTEAFF
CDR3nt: TGTGCCAGCAGTTACCACACAGGGGGCGGCACTGAAGCTTTCTTT

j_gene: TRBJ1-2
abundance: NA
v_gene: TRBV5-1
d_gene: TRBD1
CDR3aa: CASSIMAGGANGYTF
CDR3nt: TGCGCCAGCAGTATCATGGCAGGGGGCGCAAATGGCTACACCTTC

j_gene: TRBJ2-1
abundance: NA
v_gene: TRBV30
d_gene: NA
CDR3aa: CAWSDREGLLPGNEQFF
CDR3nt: TGTGCCTGGAGTGACCGGGAAGGCCTACTCCCGGGCAATGAGCAGTTCTTC

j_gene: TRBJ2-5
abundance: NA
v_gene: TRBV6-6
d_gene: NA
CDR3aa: CASSSMETQYF
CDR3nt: TGTGCCAGCAGTTCTATGGAGACCCAGTACTTC

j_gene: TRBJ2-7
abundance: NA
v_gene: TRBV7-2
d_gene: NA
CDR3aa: CASSFSLGAFPYEQYF
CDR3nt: TGTGCCAGCAGCTTTTCCCTCGGCGCCTTTCCCTACGAGCAGTACTTC

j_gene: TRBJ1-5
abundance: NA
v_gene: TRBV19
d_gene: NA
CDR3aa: CASSISKEAKYSNQPQHF
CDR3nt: TGTGCCAGTAGTATAAGTAAGGAGGCGAAATATAGCAATCAGCCCCAGCATTTT

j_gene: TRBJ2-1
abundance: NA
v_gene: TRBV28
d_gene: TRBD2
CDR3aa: CASSPSSGSLNEQFF
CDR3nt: TGTGCCAGCAGCCCCAGTAGCGGGAGTTTAAATGAGCAGTTCTTC

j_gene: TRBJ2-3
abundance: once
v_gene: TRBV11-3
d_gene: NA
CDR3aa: CASSLVSRGTDTQYF
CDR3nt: TGTGCCAGCAGCTTAGTTAGCAGGGGCACAGATACGCAGTATTTT

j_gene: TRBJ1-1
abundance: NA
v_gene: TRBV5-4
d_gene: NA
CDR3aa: CASSFQGGITEAFF
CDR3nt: TGTGCCAGCAGCTTCCAGGGAGGAATCACTGAAGCTTTCTTT

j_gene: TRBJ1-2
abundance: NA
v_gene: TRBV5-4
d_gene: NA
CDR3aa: CASSLDRAGNYGYTF
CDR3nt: TGTGCCAGCAGCTTGGACAGGGCTGGGAACTATGGCTACACCTTC

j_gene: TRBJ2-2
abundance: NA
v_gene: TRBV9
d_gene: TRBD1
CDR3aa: CASSHGDSGAEDTGELFF
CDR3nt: TGTGCCAGCAGCCACGGGGACAGTGGGGCAGAGGACACCGGGGAGCTGTTTTTT

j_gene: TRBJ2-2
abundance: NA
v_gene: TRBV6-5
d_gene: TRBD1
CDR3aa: CASSYPRGGGGELFF
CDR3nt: TGTGCCAGCAGTTACCCGAGAGGGGGCGGCGGGGAGCTGTTTTTT

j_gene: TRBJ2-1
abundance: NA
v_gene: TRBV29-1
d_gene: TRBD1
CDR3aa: CSAQGERDNNEQFF
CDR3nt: TGCAGCGCTCAGGGGGAGAGGGATAACAATGAGCAGTTCTTC

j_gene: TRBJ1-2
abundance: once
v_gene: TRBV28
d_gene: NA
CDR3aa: CASTTGGLRGYTF
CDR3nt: TGTGCCAGCACCACGGGGGGGCTAAGGGGCTACACCTTC

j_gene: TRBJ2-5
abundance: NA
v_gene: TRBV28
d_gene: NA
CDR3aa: CASIGETQYF
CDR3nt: TGTGCCAGCATAGGGGAGACCCAGTACTTC

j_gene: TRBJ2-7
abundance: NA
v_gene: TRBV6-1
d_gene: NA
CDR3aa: CASSEYRFYEQYF
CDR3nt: TGTGCCAGCAGTGAATACAGATTCTACGAGCAGTACTTC

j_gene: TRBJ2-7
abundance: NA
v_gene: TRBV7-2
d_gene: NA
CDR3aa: CASQEATGVSEQYF
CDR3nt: TGTGCCAGTCAAGAGGCAACCGGCGTGAGCGAGCAGTACTTC

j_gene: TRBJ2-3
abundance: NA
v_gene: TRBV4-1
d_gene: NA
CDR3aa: CASSQSTRTRHTDTQYF
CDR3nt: TGCGCCAGCAGCCAAAGCACCCGGACCCGTCACACAGATACGCAGTATTTT

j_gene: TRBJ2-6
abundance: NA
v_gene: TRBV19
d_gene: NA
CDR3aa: CASSNPFSTGTYSGANVLTF
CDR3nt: TGTGCCAGTAGTAACCCCTTCTCCACAGGAACGTACTCTGGGGCCAACGTCCTGACTTTC

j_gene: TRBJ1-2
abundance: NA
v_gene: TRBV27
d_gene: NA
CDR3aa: CASSSPKGGHYGYTF
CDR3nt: TGTGCCAGCAGTTCCCCCAAGGGCGGCCACTATGGCTACACCTTC

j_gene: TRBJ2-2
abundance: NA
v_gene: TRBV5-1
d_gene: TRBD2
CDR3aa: CASSLAGGNGELFF
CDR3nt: TGCGCCAGCAGCTTGGCGGGAGGGAACGGGGAGCTGTTTTTT

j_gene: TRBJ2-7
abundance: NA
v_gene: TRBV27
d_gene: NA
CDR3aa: CASSKRHSFSYEQYF
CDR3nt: TGTGCCAGCAGTAAGCGGCACTCCTTCTCCTACGAGCAGTACTTC

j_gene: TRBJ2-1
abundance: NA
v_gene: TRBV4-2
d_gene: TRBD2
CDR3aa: CASSPTSGAYNEQFF
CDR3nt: TGTGCCAGCAGCCCAACTAGCGGGGCCTACAATGAGCAGTTCTTC

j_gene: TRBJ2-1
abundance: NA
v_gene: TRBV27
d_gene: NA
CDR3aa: CASSLFGSYNEQFF
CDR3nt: TGTGCCAGCAGTTTGTTCGGCTCCTACAATGAGCAGTTCTTC

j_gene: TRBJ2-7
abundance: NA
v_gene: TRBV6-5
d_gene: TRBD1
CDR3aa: CASSYHTGTGSYEQYF
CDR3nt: TGTGCCAGCAGTTACCATACCGGGACAGGGTCCTACGAGCAGTACTTC

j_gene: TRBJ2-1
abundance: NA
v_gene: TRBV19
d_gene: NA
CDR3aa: CASSTRNNEQFF
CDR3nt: TGTGCCAGTAGTACTAGAAACAATGAGCAGTTCTTC

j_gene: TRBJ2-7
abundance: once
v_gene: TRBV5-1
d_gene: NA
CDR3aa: CASSPATIWEQYF
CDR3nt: TGCGCCAGCAGCCCTGCCACGATCTGGGAGCAGTACTTC

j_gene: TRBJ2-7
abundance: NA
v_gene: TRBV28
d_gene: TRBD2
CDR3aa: CASTPSGGGRQYF
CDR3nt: TGTGCCAGCACCCCATCCGGGGGGGGTAGGCAGTACTTC

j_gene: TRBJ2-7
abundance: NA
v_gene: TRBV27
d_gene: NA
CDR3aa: CAIAGGAEQYF
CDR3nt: TGTGCCATAGCAGGAGGGGCCGAGCAGTACTTC

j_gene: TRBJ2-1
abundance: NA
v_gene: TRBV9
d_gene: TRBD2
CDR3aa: CASSVVGGLALSYNEQFF
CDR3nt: TGTGCCAGCAGCGTAGTAGGGGGACTAGCGCTCTCCTACAATGAGCAGTTCTTC

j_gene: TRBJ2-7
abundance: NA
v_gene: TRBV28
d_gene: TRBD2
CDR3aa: CASSSLAGERSEQYF
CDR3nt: TGTGCCAGCAGTTCCCTAGCGGGAGAGCGGAGCGAGCAGTACTTC

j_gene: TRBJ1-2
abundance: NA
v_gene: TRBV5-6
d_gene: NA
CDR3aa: CASSLSSGVANYGYTF
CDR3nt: TGTGCCAGCAGCTTGTCCAGCGGAGTAGCTAACTATGGCTACACCTTC